The rows below give T cell receptor beta chains drawn from one sample of a study of liver allograft versus peripheral blood T cells. TCRdb re-called the reads through MiXCR, storing one row per CDR3 protein. In the table there are around 2,100 distinct CDR3 sequences, 18% of which are singletons. The origin of the receptors is a human patient who had a liver transplant. Some T cells may originate from the graft donor. CDR3s include the opening cysteine and the closing phenylalanine or tryptophan. A D gene is named only where the DNA matches it firmly. Size values are once, few and many counts, or a class for expanded clones, and some rows have none.

d_gene,v_gene,j_gene,abundance,CDR3nt,CDR3aa
-,TRBV7-9,TRBJ1-2,many,TGTGCCAGCAGCTTTACTACAAACTATGGCTACACCTTC,CASSFTTNYGYTF
TRBD2,TRBV28,TRBJ2-1,-,TGTGCCAGCAAGGGACTAGCCTTACCCGATGAGCAGTTCTTC,CASKGLALPDEQFF
-,TRBV6-6,TRBJ2-1,medium-sized,TGTGCCAGCAGTTACGCGTGGACCGCAGAGGTTAACAATGAGCAGTTCTTC,CASSYAWTAEVNNEQFF
TRBD2,TRBV20-1,TRBJ2-4,once,TGCAGTGCTAGGGGCGGGGGGGACATTCAGTACTTC,CSARGGGDIQYF
-,TRBV28,TRBJ1-5,medium-sized,TGTGCCACGGAAGGGGGGGCCCAGCCCCAGCATTTT,CATEGGAQPQHF
-,TRBV19,TRBJ1-2,many,TGTGCCAGTAGTATAGATCACAGGGACAACTATGGCTACACCTTC,CASSIDHRDNYGYTF
-,TRBV7-2,TRBJ1-1,few,TGTGCCAGCAGCTTAGGGCAGAGTAAGACTGAAGCTTTCTTT,CASSLGQSKTEAFF
TRBD2,TRBV9,TRBJ2-1,many,TGTGCCAGCAGCCCGAGCGGGGGGACCTACAATGAGCAGTTCTTC,CASSPSGGTYNEQFF
-,TRBV7-9,TRBJ2-2,many,TGTGCCAGCAGCCTCCGTACGTACACCGGGGAGCTGTTTTTT,CASSLRTYTGELFF
-,TRBV6-5,TRBJ2-1,medium-sized,TGTGCCAGCACCCTGGACGGTAGCTCCTACAATGAGCAGTTCTTC,CASTLDGSSYNEQFF
TRBD1,TRBV30,TRBJ2-1,many,TGTGCCTGTACCGGGACAGGGGGCTACAATGAGCAGTTCTTC,CACTGTGGYNEQFF